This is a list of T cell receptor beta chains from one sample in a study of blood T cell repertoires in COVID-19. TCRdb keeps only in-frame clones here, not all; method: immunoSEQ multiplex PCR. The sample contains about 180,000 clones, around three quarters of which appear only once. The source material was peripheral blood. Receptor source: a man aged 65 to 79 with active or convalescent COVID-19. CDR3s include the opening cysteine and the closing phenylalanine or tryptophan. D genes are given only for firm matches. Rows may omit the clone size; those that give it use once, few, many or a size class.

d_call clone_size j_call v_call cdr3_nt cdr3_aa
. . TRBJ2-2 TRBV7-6 TGTGCCACCCTCATGGGAGGTACACCACCGGGGGAGCTGTTTTTT CATLMGGTPPGELFF
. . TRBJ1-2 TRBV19 TGTGCCAGTAGCCTTACCGGGACTGCTTATGGCTACACCTTC CASSLTGTAYGYTF
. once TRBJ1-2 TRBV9 TGTGCCAGCAGCGGCGACAGATTTAACTATGGCTACACCTTC CASSGDRFNYGYTF
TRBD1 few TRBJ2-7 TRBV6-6 TGTGCCAGCAGTAATTCACCGGGACAGGCTTCCTACGAGCAGTACTTC CASSNSPGQASYEQYF
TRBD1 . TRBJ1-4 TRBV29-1 TGCAGCGTTGACGTTGCCGGGACAGGTGAAAAACTGTTTTTT CSVDVAGTGEKLFF
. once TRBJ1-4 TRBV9 TGTGCCAGCAGCGCAGGAGGCCTCGATGAAAAACTGTTTTTT CASSAGGLDEKLFF
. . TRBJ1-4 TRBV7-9 TGTGCCAGCAGCTTAGGAGGTTTGGGGCAGGATCTAGAAAAACTGTTTTTT CASSLGGLGQDLEKLFF
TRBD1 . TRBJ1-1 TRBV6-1 TGTGCCAGCAGTGAAAACAGGGGGCTGGGCACTGAAGCTTTCTTT CASSENRGLGTEAFF
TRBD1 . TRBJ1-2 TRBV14 TGTGCCAGCAGCTCGGGACAGAACTATGGCTACACCTTC CASSSGQNYGYTF
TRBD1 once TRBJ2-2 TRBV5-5 TGTGCCAGCAGCTGGTCCGGGACAGGGGGTACCGGGGAGCTGTTTTTT CASSWSGTGGTGELFF
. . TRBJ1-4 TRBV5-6 TGTGCCAGCAGCTCCAAGACAGGAGTTGATGAAAAACTGTTTTTT CASSSKTGVDEKLFF
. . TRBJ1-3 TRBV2 TGTGCCAGCAGTGGACAAGTGGCTGGAAACACCATATATTTT CASSGQVAGNTIYF
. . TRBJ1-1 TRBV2 TGTGCCACCAATGAGGGGACATGGTCTGAAGCTTTCTTT CATNEGTWSEAFF
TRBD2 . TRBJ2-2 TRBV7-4 TGTGCCAGCAGCATCCCGGGACAGCTACTAGCGGGGGCGACCGAAACCGGGGAGCTGTTTTTT CASSIPGQLLAGATETGELFF
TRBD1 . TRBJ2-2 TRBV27 TGTGCCAACCACTCAGGGGGCCCGCCCAGAAACACCGGGGAGCTGTTTTTT CANHSGGPPRNTGELFF
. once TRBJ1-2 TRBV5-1 TGCGCCAGCAGCATCGGGAGTAACTATGGCTACACCTTC CASSIGSNYGYTF
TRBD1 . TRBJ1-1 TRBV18 TGTGCCAGCTCACCAGGACAGGGGGTCGGTAACACTGAAGCTTTCTTT CASSPGQGVGNTEAFF
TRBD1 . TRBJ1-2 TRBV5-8 TGTGCCAGCAGCTTGCAGGGACAGGTTATCACCTATGGCTACACCTTC CASSLQGQVITYGYTF
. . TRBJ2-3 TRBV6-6 TGTGCCAGCAGTTACATGGCCAGCACAGATACGCAGTATTTT CASSYMASTDTQYF
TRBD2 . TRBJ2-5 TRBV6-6 TGTGCCAGCAGTCCATCTAAGCGGGGGTCTAAAGAGACCCAGTACTTC CASSPSKRGSKETQYF
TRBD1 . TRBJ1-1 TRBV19 TGTGCCAGTAGTGCAACAGGGGGCTACACTGAAGCTTTCTTT CASSATGGYTEAFF
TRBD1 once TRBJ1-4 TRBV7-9 TGTGCCAGCAGCTTAGGGGCAGGGGGCGATGAAAAACTGTTTTTT CASSLGAGGDEKLFF
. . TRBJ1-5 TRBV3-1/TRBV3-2 TGTGCCAGCAGTCGTGGGGGGGCGGGTCAGCCCCAGCATTTT CASSRGGAGQPQHF
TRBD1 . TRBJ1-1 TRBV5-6 TGTGCCAGCAGCTTGGTCGACAGGGTCGCCACTGAAGCTTTCTTT CASSLVDRVATEAFF
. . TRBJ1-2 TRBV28 TGTGCCAGCAGTTCCTCAGGGACAAGCGGCTACACCTTC CASSSSGTSGYTF